The 13 T cell receptor beta chains listed next were all sequenced from one sample in a study of T cell responses to AZD1222 COVID-19 vaccine. The data were produced by immunoSEQ multiplex PCR, yet TCRdb's version contains in-frame clones alone and is incomplete. Among 110,000 or so clones listed, about 90% were seen once. The starting material was peripheral blood, obtained on day 0 of AZD1222 vaccination. All receptors come from an adult in good health.

The chain is built from TRBV3-1 (or the pseudogene TRBV3-2) and TRBJ1-2; maybe TRBD1 (6 bases). Germline CDR1 is LGHDT and CDR2 is YNNKEL (reference sequence). V was pared by 4 bases and J by 3 bases, with 15 bases between. The CDR3 has 15 amino acids. CDR3 bases: TGTGCCAGCAGCCCCCGCGGGGGGCGCGACTATGGCTACACCTTC. Its translation: CASSPRGGRDYGYTF.

The chain has TRBV7-2 and TRBJ1-6; 7 positions agree with TRBD1. The ends lost 5 bases at V and 11 bases at J; junction bases unmatched: 6. CDR1 and CDR2 from the germline V gene are SGHTA and FQGNSA. CDR3 length: 13 amino acids. The CDR3 loop reads CASSRDSLAPLHF. In DNA, the CDR3 is TGTGCCAGCAGCAGGGACAGTCTCGCACCCCTCCACTTT.

This clone has only a few counts. J is TRBJ2-5 and V is TRBV6-5; TRBD1 matches at 11 bases. V lost 5 bases to trimming and J lost 4 bases; unmatched junction nucleotides: 3. The CDR3 totals 14 residues. The germline CDR1 and CDR2 sequences are MNHEY and SVGAGI. CDR3 amino acids: CASSRTGGPETQYF. As DNA, the CDR3 is TGTGCCAGCAGTAGGACAGGGGGCCCAGAGACCCAGTACTTC.

The V and J genes are TRBV4-1 and TRBJ1-1; a possible D gene is TRBD1 (6 bases). Trimming removed 0 bases from V and 5 bases from J, with 13 bases in between. The CDR3 covers 15 residues. Germline values: CDR1 MGHRA, CDR2 YSYEKL. The CDR3 loop is CASSQESQGRTEAFF. CDR3 nucleotide sequence: TGCGCCAGCAGCCAAGAATCCCAGGGGAGGACTGAAGCTTTCTTT.

The rearrangement links TRBV14 to TRBJ2-7, with D uncertain. The CDR3 spans 13 residues. The germline V gene has CDR1 SGHDN and CDR2 FVKESK. V gave up 2 bases and J gave up 6 bases, with 11 bases separating them. CDR3 coding DNA: TGTGCCAGCAGCCAATACGTAATCGGCGAGCAGTACTTC. It translates to CASSQYVIGEQYF.

V is TRBV5-4 and J is TRBJ2-1; the match to TRBD2 covers 14 bases. Germline V gives CDR1 SGHNT, CDR2 YYREEE (reference sequence). With V trimmed by 4 bases and J by 9 bases, 6 bases remained unmatched. This CDR3 is built from 15 residues. The chain's CDR3 is CASSPGTSGRGEQFF. The DNA of the CDR3 is TGTGCCAGCAGCCCCGGGACTAGCGGGAGAGGTGAGCAGTTCTTC. The variable domain in full, with the rest retrieved from reference TRBV5-4 and TRBJ2-1, is ETGVTQSPTHLIKTRGQQVTLRCSSQSGHNTVSWYQQALGQGPQFIFQYYREEENGRGNFPPRFSGLQFPNYSSELNVNALELDDSALYLCASSPGTSGRGEQFFGPGTRLTVL.

This clone was observed a single time. The chain joins TRBV10-1 to TRBJ2-1; 9 nucleotides match TRBD1. The CDR3 sequence is 13 residues long. With V trimmed by 4 bases and J by 8 bases, 3 bases remained unmatched. Germline loops: CDR1 WNHNN, CDR2 SYGVQD (reference sequence). The CDR3 spells CASSGTGGDEQFF. In DNA, the CDR3 is TGCGCCAGCAGTGGTACAGGGGGCGATGAGCAGTTCTTC.

The chain is built from TRBV5-1 and TRBJ1-6, with TRBD1 matching over 8 bases. Germline V lookup: CDR1 SGHRS, CDR2 YFSETQ. J lost 9 bases, V lost 4 bases, and 9 bases had no gene match. The CDR3 has 15 residues. The CDR3 bases are TGCGCCAGCAGCCCCGGGACAGGTCCTTTTTCACCCCTCCACTTT. This translates into CASSPGTGPFSPLHF. Drawing the rest from reference TRBV5-1 and TRBJ1-6, the complete variable domain is KAGVTQTPRYLIKTRGQQVTLSCSPISGHRSVSWYQQTPGQGLQFLFEYFSETQRNKGNFPGRFSGRQFSNSRSEMNVSTLELGDSALYLCASSPGTGPFSPLHFGNGTRLTVT.

This clone was detected once. The chain has TRBV27 and TRBJ2-1, with D possibly matching TRBD2 (6 bases). The CDR3 has 13 residues. V lost 8 bases and J 8 bases, leaving 16 bases between the germline ends. Germline V CDR1 and CDR2: MNHEY, SMNVEV (reference sequence). The CDR3 DNA sequence: TGTGCCAGCTCCGGGACTCTCGCCGATGAGCAGTTCTTC. Translated, it gives CASSGTLADEQFF.

The chain is built from TRBV19 and TRBJ1-2; TRBD1 is a possible D gene (6 bases). This CDR3 is built from 13 residues. V was pared by 6 bases and J by 2 bases, with 10 bases between. Germline V lookup: CDR1 LNHDA, CDR2 SQIVND (reference sequence). CDR3 residues: CASRQGPNYGYTF. CDR3 nucleotides: TGTGCCAGTAGACAGGGCCCCAACTATGGCTACACCTTC.

The rearrangement uses TRBV15 and TRBJ1-2; the D is unclear. CDR3 length equals 15 residues. Trimming left V 4 bases short and J 8 bases short, with 20 bases between. CDR1 and CDR2 (germline): LNHNV, YYDKDF (reference sequence). The CDR3 sequence: CATSTGPTLKVGYTF. DNA of the CDR3: TGTGCCACCAGCACCGGACCGACGTTAAAGGTGGGCTACACCTTC.

The V and J genes are TRBV4-3 and TRBJ2-2, with a weak D call TRBD1 (6 bases). This CDR3 spans 15 amino acids. CDR1 LGHNA and CDR2 YSLEER come from the germline V gene. Trimming cost V 4 bases and J 0 bases, with 9 bases left between them. This CDR3 is CASSRGTTNTGELFF. The CDR3 DNA follows: TGCGCCAGCAGCCGGGGGACAACGAACACCGGGGAGCTGTTTTTT.

The rearrangement links TRBV4-2 to TRBJ2-7; TRBD2 agrees at 7 bases. The germline CDR1 and CDR2 sequences are LGHNA and YNFKEQ. V lost 1 base to trimming and J lost 0 bases; unmatched junction nucleotides: 9. This CDR3 is 17 amino acids long. DNA for the CDR3: TGTGCCAGCAGCCAAGGACACGGCGGGAGTGACTCCTACGAGCAGTACTTC. Translated, it gives CASSQGHGGSDSYEQYF.